This record covers a single T cell receptor (beta chain). Its target is not known. Time point meaning: newly diagnosed GD, antithyroid drugs for less than 3 months. RNA isolated from PBMCs was used to make the TCR library. The data belong to a study of regulatory T cells in long-lasting Graves disease. The ends lost 6 bases at V and 5 bases at J; junction bases unmatched: 12. This CDR3 has 17 residues. Study-level findings and limits: Persistent cases favored TRBV28, TRBJ1-2 and TRBJ2-5.

Arm-PCR of CDR3 regions with iRepertoire HTBI primers generated TCR beta libraries. TCRdb recomputed calls from the multiplex PCR reads with MiXCR, one row per CDR3 protein. The sample gives around 420,000 distinct CDR3 sequences, 15% to 18% of which show up once; 22% is in the top ten. The sample consisted of peripheral blood mononuclear cells (PBMCs), taken at new diagnosis, from a patient treated with antithyroid drugs. The gene calls are TRBV12-3 or TRBV12-4 and TRBJ2-1; the match to TRBD2 covers 11 bases. The TCR was taken from a female donor with Graves disease. CDR3 in amino acids: CASSYSPTSGIHNEQFF. The CDR3 bases are TGTGCCAGCAGCTACTCGCCGACTAGCGGGATACACAATGAGCAGTTCTTC.